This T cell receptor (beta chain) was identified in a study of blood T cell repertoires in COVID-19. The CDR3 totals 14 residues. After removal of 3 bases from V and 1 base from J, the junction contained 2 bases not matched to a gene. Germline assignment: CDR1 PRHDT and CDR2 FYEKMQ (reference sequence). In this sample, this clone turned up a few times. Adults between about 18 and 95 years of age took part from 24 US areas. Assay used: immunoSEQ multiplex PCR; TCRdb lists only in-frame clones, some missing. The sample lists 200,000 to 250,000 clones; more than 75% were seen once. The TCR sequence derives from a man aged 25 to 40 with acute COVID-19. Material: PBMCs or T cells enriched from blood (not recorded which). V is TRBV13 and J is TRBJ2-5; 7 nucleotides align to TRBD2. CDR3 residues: CASSFSGPQETQYF. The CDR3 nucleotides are TGTGCCAGCAGCTTTAGCGGGCCCCAAGAGACCCAGTACTTC. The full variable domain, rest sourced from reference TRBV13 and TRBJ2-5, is AAGVIQSPRHLIKEKRETATLKCYPIPRHDTVYWYQQGPGQDPQFLISFYEKMQSDKGSIPDRFSAQQFSDYHSELNMSSLELGDSALYFCASSFSGPQETQYFGPGTRLLVL.